These T cell receptor beta chains were read from a single sample in a study of T-cell reconstitution after alpha-beta-depleted transplantation in children. TCRdb reprocessed the PCR reads via MiXCR and lists one record per CDR3 protein. The table has 98,000 or so distinct CDR3 sequences, 23% seen once. This specimen was PBMCs, taken before TCRalphabeta/CD19-depleted stem cell transplant. These receptors were obtained from a boy between 2 and 10 years old with acute lymphoblastic leukemia, due to receive a stem cell transplant. The conserved cysteine and the conserved F or W are not part of the CDR3 here.

16	TRBV7-9	TRBJ2-1	ASTRSTGMSISVDEQF
12	TRBV24-1	TRBJ1-5	ATSETGVTQPQH
13	TRBV6-5	TRBJ1-6	ASSYSGFYNSPLH
12	TRBV5-1	TRBJ2-7	ASSPGGVTYEQY
14	TRBV5-1	TRBJ2-1	ASSLAVGHTVPEQF
12	TRBV2	TRBJ2-7	ASSSTREAGEQY
15	TRBV5-6	TRBJ2-3	ASSTVGEGPYLDTQY
12	TRBV5-6	TRBJ1-5	ASSLYRGNQPQH
13	TRBV5-5	TRBJ1-1	ASSLQAGWGTEAF
13	TRBV15	TRBJ2-5	ATSTGTAGQETQY
15	TRBV20-1	TRBJ2-3	SARDRSRSWITDTQY
13	TRBV11-1	TRBJ2-3	ASSSEGLADRLQY
12	TRBV11-2	TRBJ1-6	ASSLTGAHSPLH
12	TRBV6-2/TRBV6-3	TRBJ2-6	ASSGGDGANVLT
12	TRBV7-6	TRBJ2-2	AVTSGGATGELF
15	TRBV11-3	TRBJ2-3	ASSSRVAGEGGDTQY
11	TRBV12-3/TRBV12-4	TRBJ1-6	ASSLQDYSPLH
12	TRBV10-3	TRBJ1-2	AISESTTGLGYT
12	TRBV6-5	TRBJ1-2	ASSYSQGFYGYT
14	TRBV5-4	TRBJ2-1	ASSSTGLAEGDEQF
12	TRBV12-3/TRBV12-4	TRBJ2-1	ASSLAQELGEQF
11	TRBV29-1	TRBJ1-3	SAKTGAGNTIY
12	TRBV6-4	TRBJ2-1	ASSDSGGYNEQF
14	TRBV5-1	TRBJ2-2	ASSLGASGVSGELF
10	TRBV29-1	TRBJ2-5	SVRLAAETQY
11	TRBV28	TRBJ1-2	ASNSGTVVGYT
12	TRBV5-1	TRBJ2-5	ASSPGQGQETQY
12	TRBV5-4	TRBJ2-1	ASSLTAGDNEQF
13	TRBV10-3	TRBJ2-3	AISESLGSTDTQY
15	TRBV18	TRBJ1-2	ASSPPGPQRGIYGYT
14	TRBV5-1	TRBJ2-2	ASSSQQGYGTGELF
16	TRBV20-1	TRBJ2-5	SARDLWTSGGPQETQY
12	TRBV6-1	TRBJ2-6	ASRPWGLANVLT
17	TRBV27	TRBJ2-7	ASSQKPPNPTGLTYEQY
13	TRBV7-6	TRBJ2-5	ASSFVLGGVETQY
9	TRBV5-6	TRBJ2-1	ASSLYREQF
9	TRBV29-1	TRBJ2-2	SVYNTGELF
11	TRBV20-1	TRBJ1-3	SARFQGGNTIY
13	TRBV5-1	TRBJ1-1	ASSLAQGAGTEAF
10	TRBV28	TRBJ2-6	ASSPSANVLT
11	TRBV18	TRBJ2-7	ASSPDGTPEQY
13	TRBV5-1	TRBJ2-5	ASSLSKRIQETQY
11	TRBV7-9	TRBJ2-1	ASSLGSGNEQF
15	TRBV12-3/TRBV12-4	TRBJ2-1	ASSHILTSGSGNEQF
15	TRBV29-1	TRBJ2-1	SAAPPSSGSSYNEQF
11	TRBV6-4	TRBJ2-3	ASSGDSTDTQY
10	TRBV5-5	TRBJ2-1	ASSTRENEQF
10	TRBV6-6	TRBJ1-2	ASSYSRAGYT
13	TRBV7-2	TRBJ2-1	ASIPRVSGGNEQF
10	TRBV7-9	TRBJ2-7	ASSPQGQGQY
15	TRBV28	TRBJ2-7	ASTALKNGGVSYEQY
15	TRBV10-3	TRBJ2-7	AISESINRAYSYEQY
14	TRBV7-2	TRBJ2-2	ASSSTSGRNTGELF
10	TRBV25-1	TRBJ1-1	ASKHSNTEAS
12	TRBV28	TRBJ2-7	ASSHRDSNYEQY
11	TRBV5-1	TRBJ1-1	ASSLQRGSEAF
10	TRBV20-1	TRBJ2-2	SARSGRGELF
15	TRBV7-8	TRBJ2-1	ASSFIPQGRLNNEQF
12	TRBV6-5	TRBJ2-5	ASSYGQDQETQY
14	TRBV4-3	TRBJ2-1	ASSPLEGLAVNEQF